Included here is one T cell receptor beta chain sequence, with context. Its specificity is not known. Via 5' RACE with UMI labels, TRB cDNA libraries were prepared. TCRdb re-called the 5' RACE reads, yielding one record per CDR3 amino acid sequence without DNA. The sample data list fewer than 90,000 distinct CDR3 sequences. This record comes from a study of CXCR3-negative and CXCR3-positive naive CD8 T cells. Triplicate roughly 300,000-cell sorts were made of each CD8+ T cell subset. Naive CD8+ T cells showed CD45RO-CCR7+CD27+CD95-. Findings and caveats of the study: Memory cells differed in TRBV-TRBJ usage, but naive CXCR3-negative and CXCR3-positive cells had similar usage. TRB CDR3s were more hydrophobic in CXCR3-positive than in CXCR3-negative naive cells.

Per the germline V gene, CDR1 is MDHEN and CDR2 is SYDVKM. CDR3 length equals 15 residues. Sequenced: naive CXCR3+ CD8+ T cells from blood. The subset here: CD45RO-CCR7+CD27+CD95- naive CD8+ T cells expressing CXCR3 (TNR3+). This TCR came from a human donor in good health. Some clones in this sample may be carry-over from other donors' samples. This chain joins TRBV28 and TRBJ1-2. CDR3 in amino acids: CASSFWWEQKEGYTF.